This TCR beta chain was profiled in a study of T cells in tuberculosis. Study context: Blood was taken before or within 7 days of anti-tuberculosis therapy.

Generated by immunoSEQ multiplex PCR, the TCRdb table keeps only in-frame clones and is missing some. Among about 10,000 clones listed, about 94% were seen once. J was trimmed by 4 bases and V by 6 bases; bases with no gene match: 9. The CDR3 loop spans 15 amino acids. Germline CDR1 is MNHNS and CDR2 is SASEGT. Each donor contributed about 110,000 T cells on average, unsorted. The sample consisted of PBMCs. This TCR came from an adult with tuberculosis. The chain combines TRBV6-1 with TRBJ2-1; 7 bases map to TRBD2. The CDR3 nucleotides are TGTGCCAGCAGATCCCCGGGACTACTTTACAATGAGCAGTTCTTC. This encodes CASRSPGLLYNEQFF.